What follows describes a single T cell receptor beta chain. The antigen is unknown. The data were taken from a study of blood T cells in healthy people across ages. A second PCR of about 6 to 11 cycles used a sample-barcoded 5' primer and a J-beta primer mix. No fewer than 3 million CDR3-containing paired-end reads came from each sample. TCRdb reprocessed the 5' RACE reads via MiXCR and lists one record per CDR3 protein. The profile shows 1.5 million to 2 million distinct CDR3 sequences, around 50% of them singletons. Whole-study findings and limits: It was the long-lived donors that had more naive CD4+ cells and higher diversity than aged donors.

In germline, CDR1 is SGHDT, CDR2 YYEEEE. Trimming took 2 bases from V and 0 from J, leaving 12 bases between them. The CDR3 extends over 16 amino acids. The sample consisted of blood. This clonotype originated in a woman aged 40-49 years in good health. V and J are TRBV5-6 and TRBJ2-1, with D unclear. CDR3 DNA: TGTGCCAGCAGCTTTAGGGCGTTTAGCTCCTACAATGAGCAGTTCTTC. Its protein is CASSFRAFSSYNEQFF.